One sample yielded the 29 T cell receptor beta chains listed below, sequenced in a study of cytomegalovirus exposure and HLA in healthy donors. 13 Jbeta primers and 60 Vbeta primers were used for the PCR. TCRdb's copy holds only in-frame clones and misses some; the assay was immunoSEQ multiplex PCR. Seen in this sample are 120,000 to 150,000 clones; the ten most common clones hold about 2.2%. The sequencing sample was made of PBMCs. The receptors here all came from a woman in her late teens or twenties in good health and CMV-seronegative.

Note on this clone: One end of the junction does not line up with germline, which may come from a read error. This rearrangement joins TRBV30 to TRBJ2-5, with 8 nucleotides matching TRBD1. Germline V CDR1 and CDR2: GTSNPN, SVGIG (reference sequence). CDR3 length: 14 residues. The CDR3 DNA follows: TGTGCCTGGGTGAGGACAGGGTCCGGAGAGATCCAGTACTTC. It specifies CAWVRTGSGEIQYF.

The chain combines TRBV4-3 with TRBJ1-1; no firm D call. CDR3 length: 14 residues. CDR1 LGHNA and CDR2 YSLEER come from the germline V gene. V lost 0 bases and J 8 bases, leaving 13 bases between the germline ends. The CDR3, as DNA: TGCGCCAGCAGCCAAGAACTCGAAGTTCGGGAAGCTTTCTTT. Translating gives CASSQELEVREAFF.

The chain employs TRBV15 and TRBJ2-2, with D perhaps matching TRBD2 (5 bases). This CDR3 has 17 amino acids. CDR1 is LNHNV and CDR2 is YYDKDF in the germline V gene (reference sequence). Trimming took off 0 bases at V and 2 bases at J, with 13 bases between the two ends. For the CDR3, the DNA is TGTGCCACCAGCAGAGATCGGCTAGCTGCAAACACCGGGGAGCTGTTTTTT. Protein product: CATSRDRLAANTGELFF.

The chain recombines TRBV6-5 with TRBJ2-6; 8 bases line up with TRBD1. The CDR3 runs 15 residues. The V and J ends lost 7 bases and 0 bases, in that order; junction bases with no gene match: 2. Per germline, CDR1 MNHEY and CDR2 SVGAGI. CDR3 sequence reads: CASNTGGSGANVLTF. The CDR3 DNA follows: TGTGCCAGCAATACAGGGGGCTCTGGGGCCAACGTCCTGACTTTC.

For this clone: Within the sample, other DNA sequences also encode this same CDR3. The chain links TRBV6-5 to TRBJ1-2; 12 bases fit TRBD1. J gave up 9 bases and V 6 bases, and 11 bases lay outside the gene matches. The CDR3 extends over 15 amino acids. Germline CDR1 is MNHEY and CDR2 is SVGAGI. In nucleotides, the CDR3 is TGTGCCAGCAGCCCTCCTGCCGGGACAGGGGGCCGCTACACCTTC. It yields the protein CASSPPAGTGGRYTF.

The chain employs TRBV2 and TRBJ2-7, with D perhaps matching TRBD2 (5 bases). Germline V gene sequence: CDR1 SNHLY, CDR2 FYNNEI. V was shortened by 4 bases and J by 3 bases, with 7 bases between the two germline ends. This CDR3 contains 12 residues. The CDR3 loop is CASSAEVYEQYV. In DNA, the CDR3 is TGTGCCAGCAGTGCGGAGGTCTACGAGCAGTACGTC.

The CDR3 coding sequence is TGTGCCAGCATACGGGACAGGGAAGGCGGGGAGCTGTTTTTT. It specifies CASIRDREGGELFF. V gene TRBV6-6 combines with J gene TRBJ2-2; 9 nucleotides align to TRBD1. V was clipped by 7 bases and J by 7 bases; unmatched bases: 7. Germline CDR1 MNHNY, CDR2 SVGAGI (reference sequence). The CDR3 is 14 residues long.

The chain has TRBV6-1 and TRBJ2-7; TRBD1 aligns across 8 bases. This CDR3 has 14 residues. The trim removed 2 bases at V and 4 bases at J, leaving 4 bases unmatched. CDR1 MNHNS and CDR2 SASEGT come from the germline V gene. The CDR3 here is CASSETGGSYEQYV. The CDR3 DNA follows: TGTGCCAGCAGTGAAACAGGGGGAAGTTACGAGCAGTACGTC.

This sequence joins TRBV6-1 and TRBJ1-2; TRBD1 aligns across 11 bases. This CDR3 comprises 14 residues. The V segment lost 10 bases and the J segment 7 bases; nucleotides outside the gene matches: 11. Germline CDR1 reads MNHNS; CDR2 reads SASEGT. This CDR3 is CATFLGQGAPGYTF. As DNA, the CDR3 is TGTGCCACTTTTCTCGGACAGGGGGCGCCTGGCTACACCTTC.

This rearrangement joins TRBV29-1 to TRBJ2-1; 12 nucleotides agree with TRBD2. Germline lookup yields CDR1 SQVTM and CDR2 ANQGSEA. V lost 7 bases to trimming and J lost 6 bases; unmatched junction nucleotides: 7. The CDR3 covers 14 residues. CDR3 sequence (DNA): TGCAGCGCTCTCGGACTAGCGGGATTCAATGAGCAGTTCTTC. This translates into CSALGLAGFNEQFF.

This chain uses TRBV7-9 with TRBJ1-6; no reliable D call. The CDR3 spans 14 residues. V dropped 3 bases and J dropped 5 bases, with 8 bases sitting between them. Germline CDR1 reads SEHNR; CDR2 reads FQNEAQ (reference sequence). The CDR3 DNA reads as TGTGCCAGCAGCTTGGAACAGCATAATTCACCCCTCCACTTT. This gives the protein CASSLEQHNSPLHF.

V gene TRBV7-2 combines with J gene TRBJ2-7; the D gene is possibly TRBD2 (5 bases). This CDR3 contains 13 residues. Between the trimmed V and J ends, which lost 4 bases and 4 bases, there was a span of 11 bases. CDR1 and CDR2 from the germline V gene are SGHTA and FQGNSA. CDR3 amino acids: CASSSVPGYEQYV. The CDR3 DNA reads TGTGCCAGCAGCTCCGTCCCGGGATACGAGCAGTACGTC.

CDR3 coding DNA: TGCGCCAGCAGCTTGAAGTTAGCGGGAGGGTACGAGCAGTACTTC. Residues: CASSLKLAGGYEQYF. J is TRBJ2-7 and V is TRBV5-1; 11 bases are a match to TRBD2. With 1 base clipped from V and 4 bases from J, the junction kept 4 bases outside the gene matches. The CDR3 is 15 residues long. Looked up from germline, CDR1 is SGHRS and CDR2 is YFSETQ.

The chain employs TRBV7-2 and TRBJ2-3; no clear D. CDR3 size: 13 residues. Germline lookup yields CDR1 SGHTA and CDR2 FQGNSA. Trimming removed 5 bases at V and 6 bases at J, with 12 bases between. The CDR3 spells CASSTRKTDTQYF. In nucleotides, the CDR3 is TGTGCCAGCAGCACCAGGAAAACCGATACGCAGTATTTT.

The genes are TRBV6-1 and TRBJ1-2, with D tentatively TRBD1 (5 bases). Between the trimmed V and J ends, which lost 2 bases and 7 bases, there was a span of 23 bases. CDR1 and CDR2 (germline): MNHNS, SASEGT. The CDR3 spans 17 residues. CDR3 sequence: CASSEQPTGDFLGGYTF. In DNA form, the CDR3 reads TGTGCCAGCAGTGAACAGCCTACCGGGGACTTCCTTGGTGGCTACACCTTC.

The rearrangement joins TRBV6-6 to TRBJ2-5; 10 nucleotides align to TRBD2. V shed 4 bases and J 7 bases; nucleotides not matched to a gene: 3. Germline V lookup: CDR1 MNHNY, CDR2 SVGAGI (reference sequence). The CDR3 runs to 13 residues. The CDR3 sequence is CASSSSGSATQYF. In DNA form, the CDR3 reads TGTGCCAGCAGTTCTAGCGGGAGTGCGACCCAGTACTTC.

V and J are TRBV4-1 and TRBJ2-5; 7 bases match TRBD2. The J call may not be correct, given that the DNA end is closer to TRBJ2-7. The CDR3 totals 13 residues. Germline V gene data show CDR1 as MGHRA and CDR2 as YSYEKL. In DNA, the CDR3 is TGCGCCAGCAGCCGGGGAGGGACTGACGAGCAGTACTTC. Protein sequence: CASSRGGTDEQYF.

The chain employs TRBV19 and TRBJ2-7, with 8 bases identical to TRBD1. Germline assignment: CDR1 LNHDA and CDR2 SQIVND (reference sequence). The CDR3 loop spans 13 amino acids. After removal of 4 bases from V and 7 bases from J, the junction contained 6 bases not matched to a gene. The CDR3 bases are TGTGCCAGTAGTAAAGGACAGGGCGGGGAGCAGTACTTC. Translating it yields CASSKGQGGEQYF.

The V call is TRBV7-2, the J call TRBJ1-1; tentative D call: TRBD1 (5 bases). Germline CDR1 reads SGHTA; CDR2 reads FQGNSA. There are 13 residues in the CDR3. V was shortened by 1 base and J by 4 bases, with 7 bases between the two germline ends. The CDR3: CASSLGQITEAFF. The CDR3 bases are TGTGCCAGCAGCTTAGGACAGATCACTGAAGCTTTCTTT.

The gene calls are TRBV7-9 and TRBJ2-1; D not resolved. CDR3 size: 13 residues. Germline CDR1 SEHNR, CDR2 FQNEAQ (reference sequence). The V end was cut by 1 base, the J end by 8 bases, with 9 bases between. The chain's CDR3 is CASSLDSFDEQFF. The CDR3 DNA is TGTGCCAGCAGCTTAGATAGTTTCGATGAGCAGTTCTTC.

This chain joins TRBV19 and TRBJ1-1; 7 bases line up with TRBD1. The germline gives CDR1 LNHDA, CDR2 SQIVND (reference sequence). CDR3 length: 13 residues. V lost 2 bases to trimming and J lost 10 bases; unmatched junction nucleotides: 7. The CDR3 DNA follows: TGTGCCAGTAGTATAAACAGGGGCACGCCAGCTTTCTTT. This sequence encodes CASSINRGTPAFF.

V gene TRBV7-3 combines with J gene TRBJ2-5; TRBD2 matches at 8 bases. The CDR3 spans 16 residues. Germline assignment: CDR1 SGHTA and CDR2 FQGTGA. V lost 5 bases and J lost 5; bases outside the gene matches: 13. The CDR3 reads CASSPHGLAGIETQYF. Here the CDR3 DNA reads TGTGCCAGCAGCCCTCACGGCCTAGCGGGCATTGAGACCCAGTACTTC.

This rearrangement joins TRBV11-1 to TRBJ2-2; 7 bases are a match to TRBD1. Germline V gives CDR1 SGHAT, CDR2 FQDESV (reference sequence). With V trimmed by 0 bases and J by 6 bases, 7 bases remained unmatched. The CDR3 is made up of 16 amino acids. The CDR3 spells CASSLASDRAAGELFF. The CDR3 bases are TGTGCCAGCAGCTTAGCTTCCGACAGGGCGGCCGGGGAGCTGTTTTTT. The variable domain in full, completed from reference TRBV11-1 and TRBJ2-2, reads EAEVAQSPRYKITEKSQAVAFWCDPISGHATLYWYRQILGQGPELLVQFQDESVVDDSQLPKDRFSAERLKGVDSTLKIQPAELGDSAMYLCASSLASDRAAGELFFGEGSRLTVL.

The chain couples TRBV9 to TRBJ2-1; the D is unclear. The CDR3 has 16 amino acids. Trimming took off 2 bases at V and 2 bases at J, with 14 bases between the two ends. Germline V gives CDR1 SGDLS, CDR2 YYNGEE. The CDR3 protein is CASSVYPRETYNEQFF. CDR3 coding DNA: TGTGCCAGCAGCGTGTATCCTCGAGAGACCTACAATGAGCAGTTCTTC.

The CDR3 bases are TGTGCCTGGTGCCCAGGGTCTCCTGACACTGAAGCTTTCTTT. Translation: CAWCPGSPDTEAFF. This chain links TRBV30 with TRBJ1-1; tentatively, D is TRBD1 (5 bases). V lost 5 bases and J lost 3, with 16 bases in between. The CDR3 length is 14 residues. CDR1 and CDR2 (germline): GTSNPN, SVGIG (reference sequence).

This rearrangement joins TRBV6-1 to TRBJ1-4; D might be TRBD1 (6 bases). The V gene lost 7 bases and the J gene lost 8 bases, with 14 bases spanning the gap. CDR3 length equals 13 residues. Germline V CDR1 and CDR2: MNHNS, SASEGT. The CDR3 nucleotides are TGTGCCAGCATGAGACAGGCCGGCGAAAAACTGTTTTTT. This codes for CASMRQAGEKLFF.

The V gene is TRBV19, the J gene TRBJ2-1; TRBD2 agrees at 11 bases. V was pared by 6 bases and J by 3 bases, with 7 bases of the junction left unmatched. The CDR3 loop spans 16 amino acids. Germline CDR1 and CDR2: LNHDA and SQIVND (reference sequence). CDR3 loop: CASSTGTSGSYNEQFF. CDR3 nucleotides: TGTGCCAGTAGCACCGGGACTAGCGGCAGCTACAATGAGCAGTTCTTC.

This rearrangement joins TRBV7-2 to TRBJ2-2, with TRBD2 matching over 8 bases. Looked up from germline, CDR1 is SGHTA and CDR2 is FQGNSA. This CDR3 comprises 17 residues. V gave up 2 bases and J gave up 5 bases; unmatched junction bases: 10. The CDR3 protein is CASSLSSAGGLTGELFF. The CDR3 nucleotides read TGTGCCAGCAGCTTAAGTTCGGCGGGAGGCCTTACCGGGGAGCTGTTTTTT.

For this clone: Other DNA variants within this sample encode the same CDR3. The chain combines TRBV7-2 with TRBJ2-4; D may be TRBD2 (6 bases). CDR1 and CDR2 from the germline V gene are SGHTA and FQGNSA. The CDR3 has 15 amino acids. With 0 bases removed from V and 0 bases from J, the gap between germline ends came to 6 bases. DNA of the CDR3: TGTGCCAGCAGCTTAGCGGGGGGAGCCAAAAACATTCAGTACTTC. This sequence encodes CASSLAGGAKNIQYF.